The clone carrying this TCR beta chain was seen more than once but under ten times. Per the original data handling: It was from reference gene primer amplification that nucleated cell counts were estimated. Clones were read by immunoSEQ multiplex PCR, and TCRdb kept only the in-frame ones, dropping some. V, J and clone size derive from that table, while D and trimming were established from the DNA sequence. The sample lists 60,000 to 70,000 clones, about 90% occurring once. The CDR3 is made up of 16 amino acids. In germline, CDR1 is SGHRS, CDR2 YFSETQ. The trim removed 0 bases at V and 0 bases at J, leaving 4 bases unmatched. This sample was taken from a study of blood T cell repertoires in COVID-19. Background on the study: The origin of the acute and convalescent COVID-19 samples was the United States, Italy and Spain. T cells, B-cell-depleted T cells, or PBMCs provided the cDNA or gDNA that served as material.

The sequenced sample was peripheral blood. This TCR was recovered from a human donor in a cohort sampled during active COVID-19. The chain recombines TRBV5-1 with TRBJ2-3; TRBD2 matches at 7 bases. DNA of the CDR3: TGCGCCAGCAGCTTGGGTGCTAGCGGAAGCACAGATACGCAGTATTTT. This encodes CASSLGASGSTDTQYF.